Here is one T cell receptor (beta chain) with its context. Its antigen is not identified. CDR1 and CDR2 from the germline V gene are MNHEY and SMNVEV (reference sequence). J gave up 9 bases and V 3 bases, and 11 bases lay outside the gene matches. CDR3 length: 16 amino acids. Using immunoSEQ multiplex PCR, the repertoire was profiled, and TCRdb retains in-frame clones only, with some absent. This table has over 90,000 clones, roughly 88% appearing once. The data originate from a study of T cell responses to AZD1222 COVID-19 vaccine. Across the whole study: Researchers grouped second doses given at about 4 or about 12 weeks into one pool.

General study results and limits: Clonal diversity was possibly underestimated, and white British individuals and females predominated among donors. Baseline serostatus was positive in only a handful of AZD1222 recipients. Spike-specific TCR breadth and depth grew following two AZD1222 doses.

The receptor was isolated from an adult in good health. Sequences were derived from peripheral blood, sampled on day 0 of AZD1222 vaccination. The chain carries TRBV27 and TRBJ2-1, with 10 bases lining up with TRBD2. This CDR3 reads CASSLSPSGSQGEQFF. The CDR3 coding sequence is TGTGCCAGCAGTTTGTCCCCTAGCGGGAGTCAGGGTGAGCAGTTCTTC.